This entry lists 9 T cell receptor beta chains sequenced from one sample in a study of T cells after posttransplantation cyclophosphamide. The data were produced by immunoSEQ multiplex PCR, yet TCRdb's version contains in-frame clones alone and is incomplete. This sample carries 30,000 to 40,000 clones, none of them present only once. Sequences were obtained from PBMCs. The receptors stem from a man aged 50 to 60 in good health, CMV-negative, and a related stem cell transplant donor.

This clone has ten or more counts. In DNA, the CDR3 is TGTGCCAGCAGCCTAGCAGAGTACTTC. Protein: CASSLAEYF. The chain carries TRBV9 and TRBJ2-5; tentatively, D is TRBD2 (5 bases). Trimming cost V 4 bases and J 12 bases, with 7 bases left between them. Looked up from germline, CDR1 is SGDLS and CDR2 is YYNGEE. This CDR3 comprises 9 residues.

This clone showed up many times. The chain links TRBV29-1 to TRBJ2-1, with D perhaps matching TRBD1 (6 bases). Deletions cut 8 bases from V and 6 bases from J, with 17 bases between. Germline CDR1 reads SQVTM; CDR2 reads ANQGSEA. The CDR3 is 13 residues long. CDR3 sequence (DNA): TGCAGCTCGTCAGAGGGGGTATTCAATGAGCAGTTCTTC. This encodes CSSSEGVFNEQFF.

This clone was picked up many times. V gene TRBV4-3 combines with J gene TRBJ2-5, with 7 nucleotides matching TRBD2. Trimming took 5 bases from V and 5 from J; bases not matched to a gene: 14. The CDR3 is 16 amino acids. Germline assignment: CDR1 LGHNA and CDR2 YSLEER. This CDR3 is CASSSDAGVALETQYF. The CDR3 bases are TGCGCCAGCAGCTCAGACGCGGGGGTGGCTTTGGAGACCCAGTACTTC.

This clone was seen only a few times. This chain links TRBV15 with TRBJ2-5; D possibly corresponds to TRBD2 (5 bases). The CDR3 has 14 residues. Trimming pared 1 base from V and 5 bases from J, leaving 11 bases between. CDR1 and CDR2 (germline): LNHNV, YYDKDF (reference sequence). The CDR3 here is CATSRGASSETQYF. The CDR3 nucleotides are TGTGCCACCAGCAGAGGAGCTAGCTCCGAGACCCAGTACTTC.

This clone was seen at least ten times. The chain couples TRBV4-1 to TRBJ2-6, with D tentatively TRBD2 (5 bases). CDR1 and CDR2 (germline): MGHRA, YSYEKL. V was pared by 0 bases and J by 1 base, with 19 bases between. The CDR3 sequence is 20 residues long. This CDR3 is CASSQESVRGLASGANVLTF. The CDR3 coding sequence is TGCGCCAGCAGCCAAGAGTCGGTTCGCGGGTTGGCGTCTGGGGCCAACGTCCTGACTTTC.

This clone has a count of ten or more. The CDR3 DNA reads TGTGCCAGCAGCCAAGATGTTACGACAGGTGGCTACACCTTC. Its translation is CASSQDVTTGGYTF. J is TRBJ1-2 and V is TRBV4-2; a weak D match, TRBD1 (6 bases). The CDR3 spans 14 residues. CDR1 and CDR2 (germline): LGHNA, YNFKEQ. Trimming removed 0 bases from V and 7 bases from J, with 12 bases in between.

Ten or more counts support this clone. The chain has TRBV7-6 and TRBJ2-3, with TRBD2 matching over 10 bases. The CDR3 covers 16 residues. Germline V gives CDR1 SGHVS, CDR2 FNYEAQ. V trimming: 5 bases; J trimming: 7 bases; junction bases outside the gene matches: 12. The CDR3 loop reads CASSPRASGGRYTQYF. For the CDR3, the DNA is TGTGCCAGCAGCCCTCGGGCTAGCGGGGGCCGATATACGCAGTATTTT. The complete variable domain, with remaining parts taken from reference TRBV7-6 and TRBJ2-3, reads GAGVSQSPRYKVTKRGQDVALRCDPISGHVSLYWYRQALGQGPEFLTYFNYEAQQDKSGLPNDRFSAERPEGSISTLTIQRTEQRDSAMYRCASSPRASGGRYTQYFGPGTRLTVL.

This clone was seen more than once but under ten times. The V call is TRBV11-2, the J call TRBJ2-5, with D hard to call. The assigned J gene may be wrong: the sequence end matches TRBJ2-7 better. Germline V gene sequence: CDR1 SGHAT, CDR2 FQNNGV. The CDR3 has 13 amino acids. The CDR3 reads CASSLDLSYEQYF. In nucleotides, the CDR3 is TGTGCCAGCAGCTTAGACCTATCCTACGAGCAGTACTTC.

This clone was recorded at least ten times. This sequence joins TRBV5-6 and TRBJ1-4; 9 bases map to TRBD1. With 0 bases clipped from V and 3 bases from J, the junction kept 3 bases outside the gene matches. The CDR3 has 16 residues. Germline loops: CDR1 SGHDT, CDR2 YYEEEE. The DNA of the CDR3 is TGTGCCAGCAGCTTGGAGGGGACAGGGTCTAATGAAAAACTGTTTTTT. The encoded protein is CASSLEGTGSNEKLFF.